The 27 T cell receptor beta chains below come from one sample, sequenced in a study of shared clonotypes between healthy human individuals. The repertoire was sequenced with immunoSEQ multiplex PCR; TCRdb's copy has only in-frame clones and lacks some. Of 1,400,000 or so clones listed, 98% to 99% are singletons. Sequencing was done on a sample of naive CD4+ T cells sorted from blood. Subset: CD45RA+ positively selected. The receptor set was obtained from a young man in good health.

The V call is TRBV18, the J call TRBJ2-5; possible D gene TRBD2, 5 bases. CDR1 KGHSH and CDR2 LQKENI come from the germline V gene. This CDR3 is 14 amino acids long. Trimming shortened V by 2 bases and J by 5 bases, and 12 bases separated the two germline ends. CDR3 in amino acids: CASSPEGQTETQYF. CDR3 nucleotides: TGTGCCAGCTCACCAGAGGGCCAGACGGAGACCCAGTACTTC. The full variable domain, with the rest looked up from reference TRBV18 and TRBJ2-5, is NAGVMQNPRHLVRRRGQEARLRCSPMKGHSHVYWYRQLPEEGLKFMVYLQKENIIDESGMPKERFSAEFPKEGPSILRIQQVVRGDSAAYFCASSPEGQTETQYFGPGTRLLVL.

The V and J genes are TRBV5-4 and TRBJ2-3; maybe TRBD1 (5 bases). V was clipped by 5 bases and J by 6 bases, with 13 bases between them. Germline CDR1 and CDR2: SGHNT and YYREEE (reference sequence). The CDR3 spans 13 residues. CDR3: CASSTVGVDTQYF. DNA for the CDR3: TGTGCCAGCAGTACGGTAGGGGTCGATACGCAGTATTTT.

The count of this clone is one. The chain is built from TRBV7-3 and TRBJ1-1, with D unclear. This CDR3 spans 14 amino acids. V was shortened by 5 bases and J by 4 bases, with 14 bases between the two germline ends. The germline V gene has CDR1 SGHTA and CDR2 FQGTGA. The CDR3 nucleotides read TGTGCCAGCAGCCCCTACGGGCCTAGCACTGAAGCTTTCTTT. Its translation: CASSPYGPSTEAFF.

As for this clone: The identical CDR3 is also encoded by other nucleotide sequences in the sample. The chain uses TRBV20-1 and TRBJ2-7; unclear D gene. The germline V gene has CDR1 DFQATT and CDR2 SNEGSKA (reference sequence). This CDR3 region has 10 residues. The V end lost 3 bases, the J end lost 2 bases, and 2 bases lay between the germline ends. CDR3 coding DNA: TGCAGTGCTAGGGCCTACGAGCAGTACTTC. Encoded protein: CSARAYEQYF.

The count of this clone is one. The same CDR3 is also encoded by other DNA sequences in this sample. The V and J genes are TRBV9 and TRBJ2-7; 7 bases match TRBD2. The CDR3 consists of 14 residues. Trimming removed 0 bases from V and 1 base from J; junction bases left unmatched: 1. Germline V gene sequence: CDR1 SGDLS, CDR2 YYNGEE. As DNA, the CDR3 is TGTGCCAGCAGCGTAGGAGCGGGATCCTACGAGCAGTACTTC. Its translation is CASSVGAGSYEQYF.

Only one count was recorded for this clone. The V gene is TRBV4-3, the J gene TRBJ2-5; tentatively, D is TRBD2 (5 bases). V lost 2 bases, J lost 5 bases, and 15 bases lay in between. The CDR3 spans 15 residues. Germline lookup yields CDR1 LGHNA and CDR2 YSLEER. CDR3 nucleotide sequence: TGCGCCAGCAGCCAAACGGCCCTCGGGGTGGAGACCCAGTACTTC. As protein: CASSQTALGVETQYF.

The rearrangement uses TRBV5-1 and TRBJ2-1; 12 positions agree with TRBD2. The CDR3 sequence is 15 residues long. V lost 4 bases, J lost 4 bases, and 3 bases stayed unmatched. Germline V gene lookup returns CDR1 SGHRS and CDR2 YFSETQ. CDR3 protein: CASSTTSGSYNEQFF. DNA of the CDR3: TGCGCCAGCAGCACGACTAGCGGGAGTTACAATGAGCAGTTCTTC.

V is TRBV25-1 and J is TRBJ1-2, with D unresolved. V was shortened by 8 bases and J by 0 bases, with 16 bases between the two germline ends. Germline CDR1 and CDR2: MGHDK and SYGVNS. CDR3 length equals 15 residues. The CDR3 sequence is CASHVGSSSNYGYTF. CDR3 coding DNA: TGTGCCAGCCACGTAGGGTCGAGTTCTAACTATGGCTACACCTTC.

The V call is TRBV5-5, the J call TRBJ2-2, with D tentatively TRBD1 (5 bases). V lost 4 bases, J lost 3 bases, and 19 bases lay in between. This CDR3 region has 17 residues. In germline, CDR1 is SGHKS, CDR2 YYEKEE (reference sequence). CDR3 nucleotide sequence: TGTGCCAGCAGCCCCCAGTGGGGCCAGGAACACACCGGGGAGCTGTTTTTT. Its translation: CASSPQWGQEHTGELFF.

The V call is TRBV5-1, the J call TRBJ2-2; D might be TRBD2 (6 bases). Germline V lookup: CDR1 SGHRS, CDR2 YFSETQ. The CDR3 is 15 amino acids. Trimming stripped 2 bases from V and 4 bases from J, with 12 bases between. The CDR3 is CASSFSPGSTGELFF. The DNA of the CDR3 is TGCGCCAGCAGCTTTAGCCCCGGGAGCACCGGGGAGCTGTTTTTT.

The V gene is TRBV19, the J gene TRBJ1-5, with D possibly being TRBD1 (5 bases). The V end was cut by 5 bases, the J end by 4 bases, with 12 bases between. This CDR3 has 14 residues. Per the germline V gene, CDR1 is LNHDA and CDR2 is SQIVND (reference sequence). CDR3 amino acids: CASSPTWGNQPQHF. The CDR3 coding sequence is TGTGCCAGTAGTCCGACTTGGGGGAATCAGCCCCAGCATTTT.

As concerns this clone: Other DNA sequences within the sample encode an identical CDR3. The V call is TRBV28, the J call TRBJ2-1, with D possibly matching TRBD2 (6 bases). Deletions cut 5 bases from V and 8 bases from J, with 10 bases between. The CDR3 is 12 amino acids. The V gene's germline CDR1 is MDHEN and CDR2 SYDVKM. In nucleotides, the CDR3 is TGTGCCAGCAGTCGACTAGGAGATGAGCAGTTCTTC. Its translation is CASSRLGDEQFF.

The V call is TRBV27, the J call TRBJ1-1; D gene uncertain. CDR1 MNHEY and CDR2 SMNVEV come from the germline V gene (reference sequence). The CDR3 sequence is 14 residues long. V lost 10 bases and J 5 bases, leaving 20 bases between the germline ends. The CDR3 DNA reads TGTGCCACCCTAAGGAGTTCACTGGGGACTGAAGCTTTCTTT. It is translated as CATLRSSLGTEAFF.

The V and J genes are TRBV7-2 and TRBJ2-1; weak D call: TRBD2 (6 bases). Germline lookup yields CDR1 SGHTA and CDR2 FQGNSA. The CDR3 is 16 amino acids. V was clipped by 0 bases and J by 0 bases, with 9 bases between them. This chain's CDR3 is CASSLARRGSYNEQFF. The CDR3 DNA reads as TGTGCCAGCAGCTTAGCCAGGAGGGGCTCCTACAATGAGCAGTTCTTC.

The V gene is TRBV5-4, the J gene TRBJ2-1; 10 bases align to TRBD2. Germline CDR1 reads SGHNT; CDR2 reads YYREEE (reference sequence). This CDR3 has 15 residues. The V segment lost 3 bases and the J segment 3 bases; nucleotides outside the gene matches: 3. CDR3 region: CASSSGLADYNEQFF. CDR3 sequence (DNA): TGTGCCAGCAGCTCTGGACTAGCGGACTACAATGAGCAGTTCTTC.

The chain joins TRBV18 to TRBJ2-7; 12 bases are shared with TRBD2. The V gene's germline CDR1 is KGHSH and CDR2 LQKENI. J was trimmed by 0 bases and V by 3 bases; bases with no gene match: 3. The CDR3 spans 16 residues. The CDR3 DNA sequence: TGTGCCAGCTCACCCCGGACTAGCGGGGCCTCCTACGAGCAGTACTTC. Residues: CASSPRTSGASYEQYF.

This sequence joins TRBV6-1 and TRBJ2-7; a possible D gene is TRBD2 (7 bases). CDR1 and CDR2 (germline): MNHNS, SASEGT. The CDR3 runs 14 residues. Trimming took 0 bases from V and 4 from J, leaving 10 bases between them. The CDR3 DNA reads TGTGCCAGCAGTGAAGCAGAGGGGGGGTACGAGCAGTACTTC. The encoded protein is CASSEAEGGYEQYF.

V gene TRBV7-9 combines with J gene TRBJ2-1, with a tentative D call TRBD1 (5 bases). V lost 1 base and J lost 11, with 18 bases in between. This CDR3 region has 15 residues. Looked up from germline, CDR1 is SEHNR and CDR2 is FQNEAQ (reference sequence). In DNA, the CDR3 is TGTGCCAGCAGCTTAGATAGGCACAGGACCTCAAAGCAGTTCTTC. Translating it yields CASSLDRHRTSKQFF.

This clone is a singleton in its sample. The chain joins TRBV5-1 to TRBJ2-2; TRBD2 might be the D (6 bases). CDR1 is SGHRS and CDR2 is YFSETQ in the germline V gene. The ends were cut back, 0 bases at V and 5 bases at J, with 11 bases in the middle. The CDR3 runs to 15 residues. Here the CDR3 DNA reads TGCGCCAGCAGCTTGGATCCGGGAGTGACCGGGGAGCTGTTTTTT. Translating gives CASSLDPGVTGELFF.

The chain couples TRBV5-6 to TRBJ2-7; 7 nucleotides match TRBD2. The CDR3 loop spans 13 amino acids. V lost 3 bases, J lost 4 bases, and 4 bases stayed unmatched. Germline loops: CDR1 SGHDT, CDR2 YYEEEE. CDR3 nucleotides: TGTGCCAGCAGCTGGCTCGGGGGGTACGAGCAGTACTTC. This translates into CASSWLGGYEQYF.

V and J are TRBV2 and TRBJ2-7; D is possibly TRBD2 (6 bases). The V gene lost 8 bases and the J gene lost 2 bases, with 16 bases spanning the gap. Germline CDR1 and CDR2: SNHLY and FYNNEI. This CDR3 spans 14 amino acids. DNA of the CDR3: TGTGCCAGCCGATGGGGTAGCGGTCCCTACGAGCAGTACTTC. Its translation is CASRWGSGPYEQYF.

The V call is TRBV5-1, the J call TRBJ1-2; 9 bases fit TRBD1. CDR1 and CDR2 from the germline V gene are SGHRS and YFSETQ. The junction had 14 bases not matched to a gene; V was cut back by 7 bases and J by 4 bases. This CDR3 has 16 amino acids. The CDR3 loop is CASEPGTGSFPYGYTF. CDR3 nucleotide sequence: TGCGCCAGCGAGCCCGGGACAGGGAGTTTTCCCTATGGCTACACCTTC.

A word on this clone: The sample holds other DNA sequences that translate to the same CDR3. The chain couples TRBV7-9 to TRBJ2-1, with D possibly matching TRBD2 (6 bases). Germline V gene lookup returns CDR1 SEHNR and CDR2 FQNEAQ (reference sequence). V was cut by 3 bases and J by 5 bases, with 8 bases left in between. This CDR3 region has 13 residues. The CDR3 coding sequence is TGTGCCAGCAGCTTCGGCGGGAACAATGAGCAGTTCTTC. It specifies CASSFGGNNEQFF.

The chain employs TRBV5-4 and TRBJ2-5; a weak D match, TRBD2 (5 bases). This CDR3 has 15 residues. Germline V lookup: CDR1 SGHNT, CDR2 YYREEE (reference sequence). V was clipped by 3 bases and J by 2 bases, with 14 bases between them. The CDR3 spells CASSSGGEGQETQYF. The DNA of the CDR3 is TGTGCCAGCAGCTCCGGCGGTGAGGGTCAAGAGACCCAGTACTTC.

This rearrangement joins TRBV15 to TRBJ1-1; TRBD1 might be the D (5 bases). This CDR3 spans 14 amino acids. The V gene lost 1 base and the J gene lost 2 bases, with 8 bases spanning the gap. Germline CDR1 is LNHNV and CDR2 is YYDKDF (reference sequence). The CDR3 spells CATSRAGSNTEAFF. CDR3 DNA sequence: TGTGCCACCAGCAGAGCAGGGAGTAACACTGAAGCTTTCTTT.

This clone was detected once. This chain uses TRBV5-1 with TRBJ2-1, with D tentatively TRBD1 (5 bases). The length of the CDR3 is 17 residues. V lost 4 bases and J lost 4, with 21 bases in between. The germline V gene encodes CDR1 SGHRS and CDR2 YFSETQ. DNA for the CDR3: TGCGCCAGCAGCCCCGACTTGGGGCGTCCCCAATACAATGAGCAGTTCTTC. Its translation is CASSPDLGRPQYNEQFF.

This CDR3 reads CASSLLSTNQETQYF. The CDR3 region has the DNA TGTGCCAGCAGTTTACTTTCGACAAATCAGGAGACCCAGTACTTC. This sequence joins TRBV28 and TRBJ2-5; the D is unclear. The CDR3 is made up of 15 amino acids. V gave up 2 bases and J gave up 5 bases, with 15 bases separating them. Per germline, CDR1 MDHEN and CDR2 SYDVKM. The full variable domain, its missing parts supplied by reference TRBV28 and TRBJ2-5, is DVKVTQSSRYLVKRTGEKVFLECVQDMDHENMFWYRQDPGLGLRLIYFSYDVKMKEKGDIPEGYSVSREKKERFSLILESASTNQTSMYLCASSLLSTNQETQYFGPGTRLLVL.